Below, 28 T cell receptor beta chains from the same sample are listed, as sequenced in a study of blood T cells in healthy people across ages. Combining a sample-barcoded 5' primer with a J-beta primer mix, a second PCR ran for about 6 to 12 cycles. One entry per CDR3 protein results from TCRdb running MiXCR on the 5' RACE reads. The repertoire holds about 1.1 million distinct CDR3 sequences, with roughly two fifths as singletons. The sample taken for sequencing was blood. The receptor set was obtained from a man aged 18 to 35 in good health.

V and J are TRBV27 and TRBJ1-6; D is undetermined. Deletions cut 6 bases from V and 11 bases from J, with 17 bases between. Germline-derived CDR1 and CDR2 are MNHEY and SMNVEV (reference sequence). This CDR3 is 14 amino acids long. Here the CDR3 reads CASRVTPGLTPLHF. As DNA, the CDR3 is TGTGCCAGCAGGGTGACACCCGGGTTGACACCCCTCCACTTT.

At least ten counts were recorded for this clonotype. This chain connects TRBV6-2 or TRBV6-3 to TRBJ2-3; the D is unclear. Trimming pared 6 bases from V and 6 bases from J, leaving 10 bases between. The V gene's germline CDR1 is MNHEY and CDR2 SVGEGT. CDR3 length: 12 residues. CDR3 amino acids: CASSNSRDTQYF. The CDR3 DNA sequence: TGTGCCAGCAGCAATAGTAGGGATACGCAGTATTTT.

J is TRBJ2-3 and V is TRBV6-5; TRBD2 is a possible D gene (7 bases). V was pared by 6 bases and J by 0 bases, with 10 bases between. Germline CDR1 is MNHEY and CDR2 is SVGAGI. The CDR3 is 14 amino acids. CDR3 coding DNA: TGTGCCAGCAGGCGCGGGGGCAGCACAGATACGCAGTATTTT. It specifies CASRRGGSTDTQYF.

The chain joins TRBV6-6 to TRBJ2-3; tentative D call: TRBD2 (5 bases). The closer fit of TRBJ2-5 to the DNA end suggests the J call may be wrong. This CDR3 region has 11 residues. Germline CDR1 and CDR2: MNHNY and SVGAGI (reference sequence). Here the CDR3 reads CASASGGTQYF. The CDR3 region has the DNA TGTGCCAGCGCCTCCGGAGGGACCCAGTACTTC.

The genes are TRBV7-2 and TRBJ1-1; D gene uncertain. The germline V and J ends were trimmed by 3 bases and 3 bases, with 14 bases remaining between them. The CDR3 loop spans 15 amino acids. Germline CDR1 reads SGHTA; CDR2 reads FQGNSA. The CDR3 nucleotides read TGTGCCAGCAGCTTGATCGTTCGGGTGGACACTGAAGCTTTCTTT. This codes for CASSLIVRVDTEAFF.

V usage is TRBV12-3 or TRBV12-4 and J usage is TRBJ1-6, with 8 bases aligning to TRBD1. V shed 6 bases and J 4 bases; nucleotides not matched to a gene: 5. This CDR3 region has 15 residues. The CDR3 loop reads CASRPRTGYNSPLHF. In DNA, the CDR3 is TGTGCCAGCAGACCCAGGACAGGGTATAATTCACCCCTCCACTTT.

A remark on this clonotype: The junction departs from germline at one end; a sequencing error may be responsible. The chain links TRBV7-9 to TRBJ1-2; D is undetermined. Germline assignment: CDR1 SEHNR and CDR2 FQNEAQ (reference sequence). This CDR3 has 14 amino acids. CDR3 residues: CASSFSGRNYGHTF. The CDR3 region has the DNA TGTGCCAGCAGCTTTTCCGGACGGAACTATGGCCACACCTTC.

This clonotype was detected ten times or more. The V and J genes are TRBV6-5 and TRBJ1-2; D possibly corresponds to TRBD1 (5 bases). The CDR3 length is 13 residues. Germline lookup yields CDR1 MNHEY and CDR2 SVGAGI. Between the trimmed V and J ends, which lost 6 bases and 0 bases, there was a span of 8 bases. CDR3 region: CASRPTANYGYTF. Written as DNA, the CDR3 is TGTGCCAGCAGACCGACAGCTAACTATGGCTACACCTTC.

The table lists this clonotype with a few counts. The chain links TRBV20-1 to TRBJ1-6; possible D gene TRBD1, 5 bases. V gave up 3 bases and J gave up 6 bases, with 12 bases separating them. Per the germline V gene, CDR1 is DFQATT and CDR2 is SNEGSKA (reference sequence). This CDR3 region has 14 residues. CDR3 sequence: CSASIGGTNSPLHF. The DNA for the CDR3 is TGCAGTGCTAGCATTGGGGGGACTAATTCACCCCTCCACTTT.

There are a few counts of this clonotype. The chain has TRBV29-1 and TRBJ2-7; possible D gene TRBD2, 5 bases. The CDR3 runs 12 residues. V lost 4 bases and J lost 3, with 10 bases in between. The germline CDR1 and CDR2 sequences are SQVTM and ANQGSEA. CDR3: CSVVAGNYEQYF. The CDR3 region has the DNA TGCAGCGTTGTTGCCGGGAACTACGAGCAGTACTTC.

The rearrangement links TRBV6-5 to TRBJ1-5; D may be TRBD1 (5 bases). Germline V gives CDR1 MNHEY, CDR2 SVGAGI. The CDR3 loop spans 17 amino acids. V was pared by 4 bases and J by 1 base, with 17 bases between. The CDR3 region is CASSSGTASYSNQPQHF. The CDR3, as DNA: TGTGCCAGCAGTTCCGGGACCGCCAGTTACAGCAATCAGCCCCAGCATTTT.

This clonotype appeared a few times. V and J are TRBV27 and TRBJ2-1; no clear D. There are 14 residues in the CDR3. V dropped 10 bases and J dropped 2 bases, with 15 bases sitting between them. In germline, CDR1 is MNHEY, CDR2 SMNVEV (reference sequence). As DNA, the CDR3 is TGTGCCACCAAGACGGATATCCCCTACAATGAGCAGTTCTTC. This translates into CATKTDIPYNEQFF.

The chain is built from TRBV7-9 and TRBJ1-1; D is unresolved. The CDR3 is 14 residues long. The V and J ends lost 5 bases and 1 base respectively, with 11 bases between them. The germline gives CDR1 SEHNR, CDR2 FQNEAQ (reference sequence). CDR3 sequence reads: CASSAPNENTEAFF. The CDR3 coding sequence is TGTGCCAGCAGCGCGCCTAACGAGAACACTGAAGCTTTCTTT.

The CDR3 is CASSLVERNYGYTF. The CDR3 nucleotides are TGTGCCAGCAGCTTAGTAGAGCGAAACTATGGCTACACCTTC. The chain recombines TRBV7-2 with TRBJ1-2, with unresolved D. The CDR3 is made up of 14 amino acids. Germline assignment: CDR1 SGHTA and CDR2 FQGNSA. The V end lost 1 base, the J end lost 2 bases, and 8 bases lay between the germline ends.

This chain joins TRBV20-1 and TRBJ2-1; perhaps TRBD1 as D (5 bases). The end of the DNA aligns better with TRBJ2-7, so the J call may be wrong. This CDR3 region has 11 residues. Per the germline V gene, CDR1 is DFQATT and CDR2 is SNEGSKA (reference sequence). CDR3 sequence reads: CSASRGNEQYF. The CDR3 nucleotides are TGCAGTGCGTCAAGGGGTAATGAGCAGTACTTC.

CDR3: CASSLSEANIYGYTF. In DNA form, the CDR3 reads TGTGCCAGCAGTTTGTCCGAGGCTAATATCTATGGCTACACCTTC. The V gene is TRBV28, the J gene TRBJ1-2, with D unresolved. The CDR3 covers 15 residues. Trimming pared 3 bases from V and 4 bases from J, leaving 15 bases between. Germline V gene lookup returns CDR1 MDHEN and CDR2 SYDVKM.

The CDR3 DNA reads TGTGCCAGCAGCCAAGCGTCGGATACAGGGGGGTACGAGCAGTACTTC. It translates to CASSQASDTGGYEQYF. This rearrangement joins TRBV4-2 to TRBJ2-7; the match to TRBD1 covers 8 bases. Germline CDR1 reads LGHNA; CDR2 reads YNFKEQ. Trimming at V came to 1 base and at J to 4 bases, leaving 9 bases not matched to a gene. The length of the CDR3 is 16 residues.

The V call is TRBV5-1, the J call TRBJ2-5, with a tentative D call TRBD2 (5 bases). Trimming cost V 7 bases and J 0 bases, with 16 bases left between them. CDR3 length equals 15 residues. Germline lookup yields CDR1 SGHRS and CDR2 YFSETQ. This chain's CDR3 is CASGEGPENQETQYF. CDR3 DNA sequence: TGCGCCAGCGGTGAGGGCCCAGAGAACCAAGAGACCCAGTACTTC. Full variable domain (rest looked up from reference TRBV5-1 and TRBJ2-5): KAGVTQTPRYLIKTRGQQVTLSCSPISGHRSVSWYQQTPGQGLQFLFEYFSETQRNKGNFPGRFSGRQFSNSRSEMNVSTLELGDSALYLCASGEGPENQETQYFGPGTRLLVL.

The CDR3 loop reads CASSLWEGQETQYF. Here the CDR3 DNA reads TGTGCCAGCAGCTTATGGGAGGGCCAAGAGACCCAGTACTTC. The rearrangement joins TRBV7-9 to TRBJ2-5, with 7 bases fitting TRBD2. The CDR3 is made up of 14 amino acids. The V gene end was trimmed by 2 bases and the J gene end by 1 base; junction bases not matched to a gene: 1. Germline assignment: CDR1 SEHNR and CDR2 FQNEAQ (reference sequence).

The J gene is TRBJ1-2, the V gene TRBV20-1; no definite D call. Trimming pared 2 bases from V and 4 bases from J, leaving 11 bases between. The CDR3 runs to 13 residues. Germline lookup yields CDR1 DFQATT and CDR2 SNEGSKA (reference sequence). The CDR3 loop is CSARFPGSYGYTF. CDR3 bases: TGCAGTGCTAGATTTCCGGGGTCCTATGGCTACACCTTC.

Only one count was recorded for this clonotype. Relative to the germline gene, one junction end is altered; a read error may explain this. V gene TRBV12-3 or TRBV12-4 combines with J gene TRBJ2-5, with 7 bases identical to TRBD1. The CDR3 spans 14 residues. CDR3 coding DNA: TGTGCCAGCACCCTGGACAGGACACAAGAGACCCGGTACTTC. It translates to CASTLDRTQETRYF.

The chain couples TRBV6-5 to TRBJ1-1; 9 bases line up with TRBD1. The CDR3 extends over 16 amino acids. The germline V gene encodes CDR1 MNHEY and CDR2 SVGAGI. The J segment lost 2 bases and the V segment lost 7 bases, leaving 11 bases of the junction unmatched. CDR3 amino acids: CASNQPGQGLNTEAFF. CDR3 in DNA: TGTGCCAGCAATCAACCGGGACAGGGATTAAACACTGAAGCTTTCTTT.

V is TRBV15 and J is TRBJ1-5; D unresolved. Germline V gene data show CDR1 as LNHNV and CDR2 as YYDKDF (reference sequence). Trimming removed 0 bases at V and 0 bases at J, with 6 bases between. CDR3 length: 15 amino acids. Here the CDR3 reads CATSRDLVSNQPQHF. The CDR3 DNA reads TGTGCCACCAGCAGAGATCTTGTTAGCAATCAGCCCCAGCATTTT.

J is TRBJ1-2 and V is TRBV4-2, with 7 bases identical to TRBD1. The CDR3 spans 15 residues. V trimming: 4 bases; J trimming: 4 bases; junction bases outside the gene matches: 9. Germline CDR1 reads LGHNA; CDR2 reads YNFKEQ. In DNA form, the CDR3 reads TGTGCCAGCAGCCTAACCAGAGGGACAGCCTATGGCTACACCTTC. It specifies CASSLTRGTAYGYTF.

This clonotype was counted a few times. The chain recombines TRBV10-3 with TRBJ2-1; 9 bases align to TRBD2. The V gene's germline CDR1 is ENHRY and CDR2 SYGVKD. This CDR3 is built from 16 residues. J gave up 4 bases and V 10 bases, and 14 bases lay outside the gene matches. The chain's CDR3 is CATVTSAGGDYNEQFF. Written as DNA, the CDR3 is TGTGCCACCGTCACATCAGCGGGGGGAGATTACAATGAGCAGTTCTTC.

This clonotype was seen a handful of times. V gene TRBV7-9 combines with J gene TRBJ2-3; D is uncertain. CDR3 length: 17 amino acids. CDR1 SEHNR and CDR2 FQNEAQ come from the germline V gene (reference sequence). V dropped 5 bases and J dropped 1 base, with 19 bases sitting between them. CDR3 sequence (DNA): TGTGCCAGCAGCCGACTTGGGTTAGATCCCGGCACAGATACGCAGTATTTT. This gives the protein CASSRLGLDPGTDTQYF.

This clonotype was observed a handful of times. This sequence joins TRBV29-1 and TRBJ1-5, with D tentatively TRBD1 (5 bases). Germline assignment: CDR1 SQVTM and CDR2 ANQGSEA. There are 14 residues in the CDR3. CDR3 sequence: CSSEGVISNQPQHF. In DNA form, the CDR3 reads TGCAGTTCGGAAGGGGTGATCAGCAATCAGCCCCAGCATTTT. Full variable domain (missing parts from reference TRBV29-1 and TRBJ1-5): SAVISQKPSRDICQRGTSLTIQCQVDSQVTMMFWYRQQPGQSLTLIATANQGSEATYESGFVIDKFPISRPNLTFSTLTVSNMSPEDSSIYLCSSEGVISNQPQHFGDGTRLSIL.

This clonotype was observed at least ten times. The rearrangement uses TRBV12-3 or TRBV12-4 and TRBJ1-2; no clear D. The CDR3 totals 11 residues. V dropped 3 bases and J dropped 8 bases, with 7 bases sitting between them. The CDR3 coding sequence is TGTGCCAGCAGTTTGGGCCAAGGCTACACCTTC. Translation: CASSLGQGYTF.